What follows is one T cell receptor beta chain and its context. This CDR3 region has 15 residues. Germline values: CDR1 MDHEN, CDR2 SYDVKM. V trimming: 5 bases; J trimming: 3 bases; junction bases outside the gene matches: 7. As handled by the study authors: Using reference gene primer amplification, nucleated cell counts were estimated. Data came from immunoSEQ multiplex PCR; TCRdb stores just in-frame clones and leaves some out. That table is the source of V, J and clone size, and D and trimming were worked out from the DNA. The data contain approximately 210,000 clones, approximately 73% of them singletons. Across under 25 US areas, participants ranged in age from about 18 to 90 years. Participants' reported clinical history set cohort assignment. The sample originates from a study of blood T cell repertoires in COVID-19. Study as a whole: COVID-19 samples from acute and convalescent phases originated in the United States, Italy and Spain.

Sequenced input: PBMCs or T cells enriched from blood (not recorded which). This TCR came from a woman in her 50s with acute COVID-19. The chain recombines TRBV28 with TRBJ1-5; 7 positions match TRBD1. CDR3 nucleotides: TGTGCCAGCAGTCAAAACAGGGGATTCAATCAGCCCCAGCATTTT. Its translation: CASSQNRGFNQPQHF.